These 21 T cell receptor beta chains were sequenced from one sample in a study of cytomegalovirus exposure and HLA in healthy donors. Sequencing used immunoSEQ multiplex PCR; TCRdb keeps in-frame clones, though not all of them. The sample contains more than 95,000 clones, 90% to 96% of which appear only once. Sequencing input: PBMCs. These receptors were taken from a man in his late teens or twenties in good health and CMV-seronegative.

The chain joins TRBV5-1 to TRBJ2-1; 10 bases align to TRBD2. Germline-derived CDR1 and CDR2 are SGHRS and YFSETQ. The CDR3 has 15 residues. V dropped 4 bases and J dropped 4; count of bases not matched to a gene: 5. The CDR3 loop is CASSGAGGPYNEQFF. CDR3 coding DNA: TGCGCCAGCAGCGGAGCGGGAGGGCCTTACAATGAGCAGTTCTTC.

This chain uses TRBV19 with TRBJ2-7; 7 nucleotides align to TRBD2. Germline V gene data show CDR1 as LNHDA and CDR2 as SQIVND (reference sequence). Trimming at V came to 5 bases and at J to 7 bases, leaving 11 bases not matched to a gene. The CDR3 covers 14 residues. The CDR3 spells CASSPQRDVPEQYF. The DNA of the CDR3 is TGTGCCAGTAGTCCCCAGCGGGACGTCCCAGAGCAGTACTTC.

The J gene is TRBJ2-3, the V gene TRBV7-3, with 9 nucleotides matching TRBD2. Germline CDR1 and CDR2: SGHTA and FQGTGA. The CDR3 contains 16 residues. The V segment lost 1 base and the J segment 1 base; nucleotides outside the gene matches: 3. The CDR3 region has the DNA TGTGCCAGCAGCTTAAGTAGCGGGAGTGGCACAGATACGCAGTATTTT. It yields the protein CASSLSSGSGTDTQYF.

V and J are TRBV6-1 and TRBJ2-2; 7 bases match TRBD1. The CDR3 extends over 15 amino acids. The V and J ends lost 7 bases and 5 bases, in that order; junction bases with no gene match: 10. The germline V gene has CDR1 MNHNS and CDR2 SASEGT. In DNA form, the CDR3 reads TGTGCCAGCACTAGACAGGGAAAGCAAACCGGGGAGCTGTTTTTT. Translated, it gives CASTRQGKQTGELFF.

V usage is TRBV4-1 and J usage is TRBJ2-2; TRBD2 matches 10 bases. The V and J ends lost 4 bases and 2 bases, in that order; junction bases with no gene match: 19. Germline V CDR1 and CDR2: MGHRA, YSYEKL. CDR3 length: 21 amino acids. The DNA of the CDR3 is TGCGCCAGCAGCCGAAGGACTAGCGGACACTCCTTCGCGGGTAACACCGGGGAGCTGTTTTTT. This encodes CASSRRTSGHSFAGNTGELFF.

In this sample, this clone turned up once. This sequence joins TRBV5-1 and TRBJ2-3, with D tentatively TRBD2 (5 bases). CDR3 length equals 13 residues. With 4 bases removed from V and 2 bases from J, the gap between germline ends came to 8 bases. Germline CDR1 SGHRS, CDR2 YFSETQ. The CDR3 here is CASSPEVTDTQYF. CDR3 in DNA: TGCGCCAGCAGCCCGGAGGTCACAGATACGCAGTATTTT. The entire variable domain, with the rest obtained from reference TRBV5-1 and TRBJ2-3, is as follows: KAGVTQTPRYLIKTRGQQVTLSCSPISGHRSVSWYQQTPGQGLQFLFEYFSETQRNKGNFPGRFSGRQFSNSRSEMNVSTLELGDSALYLCASSPEVTDTQYFGPGTRLTVL.

This chain connects TRBV6-5 to TRBJ2-7; D is undetermined. V was cut by 2 bases and J by 0 bases, with 5 bases left in between. CDR1 MNHEY and CDR2 SVGAGI come from the germline V gene. The CDR3 sequence is 13 residues long. The chain's CDR3 is CASSYESSYEQYF. The CDR3, as DNA: TGTGCCAGCAGTTACGAGAGCTCCTACGAGCAGTACTTC.

This chain joins TRBV6-4 and TRBJ1-1; 9 bases align to TRBD1. Trimming took 6 bases from V and 5 from J; bases not matched to a gene: 4. The germline V gene encodes CDR1 MRHNA and CDR2 SNTAGT. The CDR3 consists of 13 residues. CDR3 nucleotides: TGTGCCAGCAGCGCACAGGGGGCGACTGAAGCTTTCTTT. Protein product: CASSAQGATEAFF.

In its sample, this clone was seen once. The chain has TRBV2 and TRBJ2-1, with 10 bases matching TRBD2. This CDR3 is built from 15 residues. The trim removed 5 bases at V and 4 bases at J, leaving 5 bases unmatched. CDR1 is SNHLY and CDR2 is FYNNEI in the germline V gene. CDR3 region: CASSRTSGNYNEQFF. The CDR3 DNA reads TGTGCCAGCAGTCGGACTAGCGGCAATTACAATGAGCAGTTCTTC.

This clone was detected once. J is TRBJ2-7 and V is TRBV5-5; 8 bases line up with TRBD2. V trimming: 3 bases; J trimming: 5 bases; junction bases outside the gene matches: 7. The germline V gene has CDR1 SGHKS and CDR2 YYEKEE (reference sequence). This CDR3 spans 14 amino acids. DNA of the CDR3: TGTGCCAGCAGCTGGGCGCGGGAGGAAAACGAGCAGTACTTC. It encodes CASSWAREENEQYF.

CDR3 protein: CASSYSRSAEAFF. The DNA of the CDR3 is TGTGCCAGCAGTTACTCGAGGAGCGCTGAAGCTTTCTTT. The chain is built from TRBV6-5 and TRBJ1-1; D remains unclear. CDR1 is MNHEY and CDR2 is SVGAGI in the germline V gene. The length of the CDR3 is 13 residues. The V end lost 0 bases, the J end lost 6 bases, and 8 bases lay between the germline ends.

J is TRBJ2-7 and V is TRBV5-1; the match to TRBD2 covers 9 bases. Losses at the gene ends were 0 bases for V and 2 bases for J; bases not matched to a gene: 3. The CDR3 loop spans 15 amino acids. Germline-derived CDR1 and CDR2 are SGHRS and YFSETQ. The CDR3 here is CASSLEASGTYEQYF. CDR3 coding DNA: TGCGCCAGCAGCTTGGAGGCTAGCGGGACCTACGAGCAGTACTTC. Full variable domain (remainder filled in from reference TRBV5-1 and TRBJ2-7): KAGVTQTPRYLIKTRGQQVTLSCSPISGHRSVSWYQQTPGQGLQFLFEYFSETQRNKGNFPGRFSGRQFSNSRSEMNVSTLELGDSALYLCASSLEASGTYEQYFGPGTRLTVT.

The J gene is TRBJ2-5, the V gene TRBV30, with TRBD1 matching 8 bases. V lost 2 bases to trimming and J lost 5 bases; unmatched junction nucleotides: 10. Looked up from germline, CDR1 is GTSNPN and CDR2 is SVGIG (reference sequence). The CDR3 length is 15 residues. The CDR3 spells CAWSTGGRSLETQYF. In nucleotides, the CDR3 is TGTGCCTGGAGTACAGGGGGGCGTTCGTTGGAGACCCAGTACTTC.

The chain couples TRBV5-1 to TRBJ2-1; 8 bases fit TRBD2. Germline CDR1 and CDR2: SGHRS and YFSETQ. V dropped 4 bases and J dropped 7; count of bases not matched to a gene: 7. CDR3 size: 14 residues. The CDR3 loop reads CASSEREWENEQFF. The CDR3 nucleotides are TGCGCCAGCAGCGAGCGGGAGTGGGAGAATGAGCAGTTCTTC.

The rearrangement links TRBV29-1 to TRBJ2-7; no firm D call. V shed 4 bases and J shed 0 bases, with 7 bases lying between them. The CDR3 has 12 residues. The germline V gene encodes CDR1 SQVTM and CDR2 ANQGSEA. DNA of the CDR3: TGCAGCGTTGGCGGTTCCTCCTACGAGCAGTACTTC. Protein product: CSVGGSSYEQYF.

The chain combines TRBV29-1 with TRBJ1-4, with D possibly matching TRBD1 (5 bases). This CDR3 is 14 amino acids long. Trimming removed 3 bases at V and 3 bases at J, with 11 bases between. Germline lookup yields CDR1 SQVTM and CDR2 ANQGSEA. The CDR3 DNA sequence: TGCAGCGTTGAGGCGGCAGGGCCTAATGAAAAACTGTTTTTT. Translation: CSVEAAGPNEKLFF.

The chain is built from TRBV7-3 and TRBJ2-7, with TRBD2 matching 10 bases. With V trimmed by 2 bases and J by 2 bases, 3 bases remained unmatched. Germline V lookup: CDR1 SGHTA, CDR2 FQGTGA. The CDR3 runs 15 residues. CDR3 region: CASSLQAGGPYEQYF. CDR3 in DNA: TGTGCCAGCAGCTTACAAGCGGGAGGGCCCTACGAGCAGTACTTC.

The chain combines TRBV9 with TRBJ2-1, with D uncertain. The CDR3 is 12 amino acids. V was clipped by 2 bases and J by 5 bases, with 5 bases between them. Germline values: CDR1 SGDLS, CDR2 YYNGEE. Here the CDR3 reads CASSVGNNEQFF. Here the CDR3 DNA reads TGTGCCAGCAGCGTGGGCAACAATGAGCAGTTCTTC.

The J gene is TRBJ2-1, the V gene TRBV5-1; the match to TRBD2 covers 8 bases. Unmatched junction bases numbered 11, after V lost 1 base and J lost 5 bases. The CDR3 is made up of 17 amino acids. Germline V gene lookup returns CDR1 SGHRS and CDR2 YFSETQ. CDR3 nucleotide sequence: TGCGCCAGCAGCTTGCGGGCTAGCGGGCAATATGACAATGAGCAGTTCTTC. Translation: CASSLRASGQYDNEQFF.

V and J are TRBV20-1 and TRBJ1-3; tentative D call: TRBD1 (5 bases). This CDR3 contains 11 residues. The germline gives CDR1 DFQATT, CDR2 SNEGSKA (reference sequence). Trimming shortened V by 5 bases and J by 8 bases, and 10 bases separated the two germline ends. This chain's CDR3 is CSALREDTIYF. For the CDR3, the DNA is TGCAGTGCTCTCAGGGAGGACACCATATATTTT.

CDR3 amino acids: CASRDRFYEQYF. In nucleotides, the CDR3 is TGTGCCAGTCGGGACAGATTTTACGAGCAGTACTTC. This chain links TRBV2 with TRBJ2-7, with 7 nucleotides matching TRBD1. The CDR3 has 12 residues. The germline CDR1 and CDR2 sequences are SNHLY and FYNNEI. V was clipped by 9 bases and J by 4 bases; unmatched bases: 6.